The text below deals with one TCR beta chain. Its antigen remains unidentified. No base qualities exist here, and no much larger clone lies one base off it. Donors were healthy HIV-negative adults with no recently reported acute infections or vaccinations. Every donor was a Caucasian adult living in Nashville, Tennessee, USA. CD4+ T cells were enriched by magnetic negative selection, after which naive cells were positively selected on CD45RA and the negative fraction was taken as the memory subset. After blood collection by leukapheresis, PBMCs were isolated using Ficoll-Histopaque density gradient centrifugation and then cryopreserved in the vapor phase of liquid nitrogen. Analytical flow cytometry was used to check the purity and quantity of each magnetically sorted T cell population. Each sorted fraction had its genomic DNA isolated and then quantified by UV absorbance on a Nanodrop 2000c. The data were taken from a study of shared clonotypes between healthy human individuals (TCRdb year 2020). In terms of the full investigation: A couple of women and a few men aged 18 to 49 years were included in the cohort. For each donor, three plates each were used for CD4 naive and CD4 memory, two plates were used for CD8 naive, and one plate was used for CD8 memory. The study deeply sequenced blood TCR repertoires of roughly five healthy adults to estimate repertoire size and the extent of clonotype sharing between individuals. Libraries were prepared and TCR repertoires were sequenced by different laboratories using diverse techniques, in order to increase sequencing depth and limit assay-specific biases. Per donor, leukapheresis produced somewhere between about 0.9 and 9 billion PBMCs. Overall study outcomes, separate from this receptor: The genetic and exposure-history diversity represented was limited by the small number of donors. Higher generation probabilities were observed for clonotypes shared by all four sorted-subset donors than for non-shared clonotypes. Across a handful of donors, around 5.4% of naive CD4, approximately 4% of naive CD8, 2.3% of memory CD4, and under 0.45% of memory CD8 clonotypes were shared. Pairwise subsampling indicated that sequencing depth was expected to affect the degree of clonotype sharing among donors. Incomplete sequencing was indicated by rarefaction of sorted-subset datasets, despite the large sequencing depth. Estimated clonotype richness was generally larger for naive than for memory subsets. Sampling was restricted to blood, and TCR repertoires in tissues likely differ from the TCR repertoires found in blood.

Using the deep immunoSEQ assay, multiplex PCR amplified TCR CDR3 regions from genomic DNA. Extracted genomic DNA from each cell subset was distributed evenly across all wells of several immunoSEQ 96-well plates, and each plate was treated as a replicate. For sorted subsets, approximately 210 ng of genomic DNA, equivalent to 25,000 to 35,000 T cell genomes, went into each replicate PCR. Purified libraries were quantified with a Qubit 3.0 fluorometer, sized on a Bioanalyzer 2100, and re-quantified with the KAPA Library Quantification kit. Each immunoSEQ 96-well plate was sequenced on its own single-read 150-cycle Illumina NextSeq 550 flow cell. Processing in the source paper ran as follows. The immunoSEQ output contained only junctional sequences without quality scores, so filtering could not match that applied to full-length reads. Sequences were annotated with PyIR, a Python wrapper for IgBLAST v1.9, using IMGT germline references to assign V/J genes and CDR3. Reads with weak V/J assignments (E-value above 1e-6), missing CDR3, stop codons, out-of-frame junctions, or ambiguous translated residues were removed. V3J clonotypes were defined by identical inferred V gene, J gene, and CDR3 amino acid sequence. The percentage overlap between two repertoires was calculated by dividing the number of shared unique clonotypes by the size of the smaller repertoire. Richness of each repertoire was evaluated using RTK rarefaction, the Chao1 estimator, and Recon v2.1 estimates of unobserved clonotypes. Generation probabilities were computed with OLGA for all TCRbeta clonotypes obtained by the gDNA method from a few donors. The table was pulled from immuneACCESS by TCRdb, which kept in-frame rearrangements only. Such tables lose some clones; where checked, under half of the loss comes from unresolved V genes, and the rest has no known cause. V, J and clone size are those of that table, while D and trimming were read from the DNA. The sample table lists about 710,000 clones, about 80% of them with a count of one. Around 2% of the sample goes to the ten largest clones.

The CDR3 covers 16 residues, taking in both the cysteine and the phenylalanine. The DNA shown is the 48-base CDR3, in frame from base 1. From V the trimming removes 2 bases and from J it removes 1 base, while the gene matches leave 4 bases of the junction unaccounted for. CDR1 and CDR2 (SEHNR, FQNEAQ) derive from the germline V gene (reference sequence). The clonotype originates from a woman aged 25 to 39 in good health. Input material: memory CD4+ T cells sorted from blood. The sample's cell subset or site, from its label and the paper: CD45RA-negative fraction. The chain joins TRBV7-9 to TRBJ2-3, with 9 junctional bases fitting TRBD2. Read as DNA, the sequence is TGTGCCAGCAGCTTATTCGGCGGGAGGGGCACAGATACGCAGTATTTT. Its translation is CASSLFGGRGTDTQYF.